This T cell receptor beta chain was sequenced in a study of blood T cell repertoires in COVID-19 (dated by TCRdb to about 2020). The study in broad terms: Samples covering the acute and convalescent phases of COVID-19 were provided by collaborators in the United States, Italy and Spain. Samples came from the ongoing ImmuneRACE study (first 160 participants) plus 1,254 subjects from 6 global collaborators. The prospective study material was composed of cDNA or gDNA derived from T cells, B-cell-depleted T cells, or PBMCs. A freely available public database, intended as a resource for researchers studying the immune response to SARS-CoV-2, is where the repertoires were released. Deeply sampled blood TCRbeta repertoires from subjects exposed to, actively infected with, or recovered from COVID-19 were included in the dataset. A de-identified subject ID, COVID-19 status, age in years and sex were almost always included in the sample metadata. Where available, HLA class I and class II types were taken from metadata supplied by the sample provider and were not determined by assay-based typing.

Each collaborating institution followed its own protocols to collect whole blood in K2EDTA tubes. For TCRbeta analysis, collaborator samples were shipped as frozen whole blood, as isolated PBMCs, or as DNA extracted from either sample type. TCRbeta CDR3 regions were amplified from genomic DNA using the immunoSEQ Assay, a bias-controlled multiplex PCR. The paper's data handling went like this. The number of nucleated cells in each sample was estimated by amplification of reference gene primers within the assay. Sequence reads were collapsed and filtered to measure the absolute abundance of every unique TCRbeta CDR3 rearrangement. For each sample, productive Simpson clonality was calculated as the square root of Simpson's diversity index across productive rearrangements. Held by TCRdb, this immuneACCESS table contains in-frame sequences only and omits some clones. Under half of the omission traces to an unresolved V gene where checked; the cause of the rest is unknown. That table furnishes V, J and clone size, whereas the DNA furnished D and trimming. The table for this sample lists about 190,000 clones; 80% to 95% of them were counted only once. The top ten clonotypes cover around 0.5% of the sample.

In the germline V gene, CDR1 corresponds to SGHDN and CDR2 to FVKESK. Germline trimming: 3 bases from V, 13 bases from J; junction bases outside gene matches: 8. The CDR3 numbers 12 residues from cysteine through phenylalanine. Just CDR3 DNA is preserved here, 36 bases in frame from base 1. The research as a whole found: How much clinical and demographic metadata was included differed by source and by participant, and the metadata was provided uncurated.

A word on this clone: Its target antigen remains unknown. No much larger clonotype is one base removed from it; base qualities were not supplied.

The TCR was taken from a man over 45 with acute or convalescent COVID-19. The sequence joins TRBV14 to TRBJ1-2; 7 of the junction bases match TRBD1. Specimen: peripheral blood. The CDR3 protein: CASSHGGGSITF. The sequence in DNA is TGTGCCAGCAGCCATGGAGGGGGCTCTATCACCTTC.